This TCR beta chain derives from a study of blood T cells in healthy people across ages (dated by TCRdb to between 2014 and 2017). Turning to the overall study: In model experiments, template switching captured about one uniquely barcoded TCR beta cDNA molecule for every two T cells. Age-related changes in TCR beta repertoire diversity were measured in the study by deep sequencing normalized with unique cDNA molecular identifiers. For two donors (one aged 18 to 30 and one aged 80 or older), the study analyzed two additional independent replicas of 1 million unique cDNA reads from the same blood draw. The donors were divided into four age groups: young (average around 16 years), middle-aged (about 40), aged (around 67) and long-lived (82).

The donors were roughly 40 Caucasian individuals from Russia, aged roughly 6 to 95 years, who were systemically healthy. Around 10 milliliters of peripheral blood were drawn from each donor into EDTA-treated Vacutainer tubes. Ficoll-Paque density-gradient centrifugation was used to isolate PBMCs, with at least 7 million obtained per sample. Trizol reagent was used to extract total RNA from the PBMCs, yielding at least 5.5 micrograms per sample. Naive CD45RAhigh/CD27high T cell percentages were measured by flow cytometry on a PBMC aliquot from every donor. Here V drops 3 bases and J drops 4 bases, and the junction holds 11 bases not matched to any gene. From its cysteine to its phenylalanine, the CDR3 spans 17 amino acids. The retained sequence is limited to the CDR3, 51 bases, with the frame set at the first base. CDR1 and CDR2, per the germline V gene, are MGHRA and YSYEKL. Only a few counts were recorded for this clonotype. Its binding antigen is unknown. Nothing much larger sits one base from this clone, and base qualities are not available.

Broader findings and caveats from the paper: There was a strong correlation between observed TCR beta diversity and the percentage of naive T cells measured by flow cytometry. Observed TCR beta diversity per million T cells fell roughly linearly with age, and a significant reduction was already apparent by age around 44. Since profiling was done on bulk unsorted PBMCs, naive and antigen-experienced compartments could not be conclusively compared. Estimates of total diversity based on one million sequenced T cells were regarded as lower bounds and as underestimates. Compared with the aged group, the long-lived group had more naive CD4+ T cells, fewer expanded clones and increased TCR diversity, a pattern suggesting age selection. The CMV infection status of donors was not known, potentially confounding age-related changes in expanded clonotypes.

The method was 5' RACE. Reads for this sample came from an Illumina HiSeq 2500. A second PCR of about 7 to 12 cycles was performed with a sample-barcoded 5' primer and a J-beta primer mix. A unique molecular identifier was introduced onto each TCR beta cDNA molecule by a template-switch 5' adaptor carrying 12 random nucleotides. At least 2.5 million CDR3-containing paired-end reads were obtained from each sample. The Mint cDNA synthesis kit, primed by a TRBC-specific oligonucleotide, was used to synthesize first-strand cDNA from all RNA. Following uracil-DNA glycosylase treatment, all cDNA underwent a first 18-cycle PCR with the universal primers M1SS and BC2_uni_R. The authors' pipeline ran thus. For normalization, 1 million high-quality reads were randomly selected from each sample, with every read carrying a distinct molecular identifier. Instead of being binned into consensus sequences, reads that shared molecular identifiers were thrown out. MiTCR, with a Q25 quality threshold and the strictest error-elimination algorithm, was used for CDR3 identification, clonotype clustering and error correction. Lower-bound total TCR beta diversity was estimated with a nonparametric unseen species model using Euler transformation. TCRdb applied fastp at Q25 and MiXCR to the public reads, then kept only in-frame beta chains. Rows are unified per CDR3 protein, each entry keeping the most common DNA and genes. For this entry, the V and J calls and clone size follow TCRdb and not the study's own pipeline. The sample table lists 450,000 to 650,000 distinct CDR3 sequences, under 30% of them with a count of one. Of the sample, roughly 9% is held by the ten largest clones.

The data also belong to a second study, concerning T cells of mothers and their children. As that second paper reports: Donors were nine systemically healthy Caucasian individuals: three mothers and their six children. cDNA synthesis consumed the entire amount of extracted RNA, loaded at 1.5 ug RNA in each 15 ul reaction. In the second PCR, the M1S primer introduced both the sample barcodes and 2-4 random nucleotides. More than 9.5 million TCR beta CDR3 reads were obtained from each mother, and roughly 3 million reads were obtained from each child. Thymic selection shapes the output of TCR recombination in a similar way in related and unrelated pairs, and inherited differences have a minor effect. Normalized repertoire overlap was always found to be slightly, but never significantly, higher in related mother-child pairs than in unrelated mother-child pairs. Persistent microchimeric T cell clones were not detected, at a sensitivity of about 90 clones per million clonotypes. In the study, deep NGS was used to compare the TCR beta repertoires of mothers and children, and features distinguishing related mother-child pairs from unrelated individuals were sought. Mothers averaged roughly 40 +/- 4 years of age and children averaged roughly 11 +/- 4 years. Libraries were sequenced on Illumina HiSeq 2000 with 100+100 nt paired-end reads after adapter ligation with NEBNext reagents. To avoid cross-contamination, the mother libraries and the child libraries were prepared a month apart and sequenced in separate runs. For each donor, between about 500,000 and 2,100,000 distinct TCR beta clonotypes were identified. Naive TCR beta clonotypes were estimated from low-frequency clonotypes matched to each donor's FACS-determined naive share, without sorting.

This clonotype originated in a boy between 10 and 17 years old in good health. This sequence uses TRBV4-1 and TRBJ1-2, with 10 bases aligning to TRBD1. The sample comprised blood. This receptor carries the CDR3 CASSQRGGDRGPYGYTF. The bases are TGCGCCAGCAGCCAGAGGGGTGGGGACAGGGGTCCCTATGGCTACACCTTC.